One sample yielded the 6 T cell receptor beta chains listed below, sequenced in a study of beta chain features in type 1 diabetes. Every isolated RNA sample was fully reverse transcribed, so sequencing captured expressed TCRB transcripts. The table came from immunoSEQ multiplex PCR; TCRdb's copy has only in-frame clones and leaves some out. Here the sample spans nearly 250,000 clones, around 68% being singletons. Source material: naive CD4+ T cells from blood. The origin of the receptors is a man aged 25 to 45 in good health.

The chain carries TRBV30 and TRBJ2-1; the match to TRBD1 covers 8 bases. In germline, CDR1 is GTSNPN, CDR2 SVGIG (reference sequence). The CDR3 loop spans 16 amino acids. Trimming cost V 0 bases and J 10 bases; bases outside gene matches: 14. The CDR3 is CAWSVLIGQGGAEQFF. CDR3 in DNA: TGTGCCTGGAGTGTACTCATAGGACAGGGAGGTGCGGAGCAGTTCTTC.

The rearrangement joins TRBV29-1 to TRBJ2-3; 11 nucleotides match TRBD1. V trimming: 8 bases; J trimming: 3 bases; junction bases outside the gene matches: 10. This CDR3 contains 15 residues. Germline lookup yields CDR1 SQVTM and CDR2 ANQGSEA. CDR3 nucleotides: TGCAGCCTCGCCGGAGGACAGGGGGCAACAGATACGCAGTATTTT. It specifies CSLAGGQGATDTQYF.

The V and J genes are TRBV30 and TRBJ1-2, with unresolved D. Per germline, CDR1 GTSNPN and CDR2 SVGIG (reference sequence). The CDR3 is 12 amino acids. V lost 4 bases and J 6 bases, leaving 12 bases between the germline ends. The CDR3, as DNA: TGTGCCTGGACAGCCTACCGCGATGGCTACACCTTC. This gives the protein CAWTAYRDGYTF.

In its sample, this clone was seen a few times. The J gene is TRBJ2-4, the V gene TRBV29-1; 9 bases fit TRBD1. Germline CDR1 SQVTM, CDR2 ANQGSEA. V trimming: 6 bases; J trimming: 6 bases; junction bases outside the gene matches: 6. The CDR3 has 13 residues. The CDR3 bases are TGCAGCGTGAGGGACAGGGAGGGAAACATTCAGTACTTC. It is translated as CSVRDREGNIQYF.

This clone has a handful of counts. The rearrangement joins TRBV30 to TRBJ2-5, with 7 nucleotides matching TRBD2. The germline V gene has CDR1 GTSNPN and CDR2 SVGIG (reference sequence). The J segment lost 1 base and the V segment lost 1 base, leaving 6 bases of the junction unmatched. This CDR3 comprises 15 residues. The CDR3 DNA reads TGTGCCTGGAGTGACGGGAGGCCCTCCCAAGAGACCCAGTACTTC. It codes for CAWSDGRPSQETQYF.

There are a few counts of this clone. The CDR3 reads CSVDSGARETQYF. The DNA of the CDR3 is TGCAGCGTTGATTCGGGGGCGAGAGAGACCCAGTACTTC. This chain links TRBV29-1 with TRBJ2-5, with D perhaps matching TRBD1 or TRBD2 (6 bases each). This CDR3 contains 13 residues. Trimming took off 3 bases at V and 4 bases at J, with 12 bases between the two ends. Germline loops: CDR1 SQVTM, CDR2 ANQGSEA.